This T cell receptor beta chain comes out of a study of PD-L1 blockade in urothelial cancer. About the study: Patients took up atezolizumab at some point between 2013 and 2014 at 1,200 mg intravenously every 3 weeks. The authors examined blood 3 weeks (second dose) and 6 weeks after treatment start.

Trimming removed 6 bases from V and 3 bases from J; junction bases left unmatched: 4. There are 13 residues in the CDR3. Per the germline V gene, CDR1 is MNHNS and CDR2 is SASEGT. Profiled with immunoSEQ multiplex PCR; TCRdb holds only in-frame clones, not every one. The table includes 72,000 or so clones, approximately 86% detected once. Time point in this sample: pretreatment peripheral blood. Enrolled patients showed locally advanced or metastatic urothelial carcinoma. Patients yielded 1 to 8 samples each, pretreatment and on-treatment. This chain connects TRBV6-1 to TRBJ1-2; 7 nucleotides match TRBD1. Sequenced material: PBMCs, taken around atezolizumab (anti-PD-L1) treatment. The sequence came from a man in his sixties with urothelial cancer. The CDR3 protein is CASSADRDYGYTF. The CDR3 DNA is TGTGCCAGCAGCGCCGACAGGGACTATGGCTACACCTTC.